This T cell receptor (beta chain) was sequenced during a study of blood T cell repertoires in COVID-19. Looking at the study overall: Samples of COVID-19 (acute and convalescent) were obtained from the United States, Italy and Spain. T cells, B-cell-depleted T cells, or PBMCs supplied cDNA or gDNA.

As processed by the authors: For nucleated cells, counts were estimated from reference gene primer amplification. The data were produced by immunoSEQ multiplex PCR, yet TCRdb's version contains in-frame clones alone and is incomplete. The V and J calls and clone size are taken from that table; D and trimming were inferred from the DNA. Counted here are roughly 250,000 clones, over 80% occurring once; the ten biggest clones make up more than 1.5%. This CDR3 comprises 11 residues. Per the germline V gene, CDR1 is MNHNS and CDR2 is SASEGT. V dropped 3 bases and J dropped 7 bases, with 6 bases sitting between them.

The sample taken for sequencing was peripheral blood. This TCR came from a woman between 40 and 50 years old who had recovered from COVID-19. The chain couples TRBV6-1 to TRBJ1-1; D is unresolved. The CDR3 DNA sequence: TGTGCCAGCAGTGAGGGGAGTGAAGCTTTCTTT. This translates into CASSEGSEAFF.